Described below is a single T cell receptor (beta chain) sequence and its context. The sample belongs to a study of blood T cell repertoires in COVID-19. Study summary: There were acute and convalescent COVID-19 samples, and they came from the United States, Italy and Spain. The cDNA or gDNA used as material had been derived from T cells, B-cell-depleted T cells, or PBMCs.

Method: immunoSEQ multiplex PCR; TCRdb's copy keeps in-frame clones and lacks some. In the table there are approximately 16,000 clones, approximately 89% of which are singletons. The source of this sequence is a human donor in a cohort sampled during active COVID-19. Sequenced: peripheral blood.

CDR3 loop: CASTLGGGSPLHF. Written as DNA, the CDR3 is TGTGCCAGCACGTTGGGCGGGGGTTCACCCCTCCACTTT. The V call is TRBV5-5, the J call TRBJ1-6; tentatively, D is TRBD1 (5 bases). The CDR3 runs to 13 residues. Per the germline V gene, CDR1 is SGHKS and CDR2 is YYEKEE (reference sequence). Trimming left V 6 bases short and J 9 bases short, with 13 bases between.